This is a list of T cell receptor beta chains from one sample in a study of T cells after yellow fever vaccination. One entry per CDR3 protein results from TCRdb running MiXCR on the 5' RACE reads. The sample records 300,000 to 450,000 distinct CDR3 sequences, under 7.5% being singletons. The sample consisted of PBMCs, taken 5 days after the yellow fever booster vaccination. These receptors were collected from a man aged 25-45 years who received the YFV17D yellow fever vaccine. CDR3s include the opening cysteine and the closing phenylalanine or tryptophan. Each record gives: V gene, D gene, J gene, clone size, CDR3 DNA, CDR3 protein. The D gene is left open where the match is weak. Only part of the rows carry a size: once, few, many, or a class if the clone is expanded.

TRBV20-1	TRBD1	TRBJ2-1	many	TGCAGTGCTTCAGGGGGTAGCTCCTACAATGAGCAGTTCTTC	CSASGGSSYNEQFF
TRBV5-1	-	TRBJ2-3	many	TGCGCCAGCAGACAAACTAGCACAGATACGCAGTATTTT	CASRQTSTDTQYF
TRBV4-3	-	TRBJ2-7	many	TGCGCCAGCAGCCAAGATGTTCAGGGCACCTACGAGCAGTACTTC	CASSQDVQGTYEQYF
TRBV3-1	-	TRBJ2-7	many	TGTGCCAGCAGCCCTCAACAGGGAGGGGGCTACGAGCAGTACTTC	CASSPQQGGGYEQYF
TRBV4-3	-	TRBJ1-2	-	TGCGCCAGCAGCCTCCTTGACACAGTCTATGGCTACACCTTC	CASSLLDTVYGYTF
TRBV19	-	TRBJ2-1	few	TGTGCCAGTATGGACATCAGCGGGAATGAGCAGTTCTTC	CASMDISGNEQFF
TRBV25-1	-	TRBJ2-3	many	TGTGCCAGCAGTGATCCCCGGGACAAGGCGCAGTATTTT	CASSDPRDKAQYF
TRBV20-1	TRBD2	TRBJ2-5	-	TGCTGTGCTAGAGATATGCTAGCGGGCAACCAAGAGACCCAGTACTTC	CCARDMLAGNQETQYF
TRBV20-1	-	TRBJ2-7	few	TGCAGTGCTGGACTCTCCCCCTACGAGCAGTACTTC	CSAGLSPYEQYF
TRBV11-2	TRBD2	TRBJ2-1	few	TGTGCCAGCAGCTTAGACCCCGGGACTAGCGGTAATGAGCAGTTCTTC	CASSLDPGTSGNEQFF
TRBV5-1	TRBD2	TRBJ2-1	many	TGCGCCAGCAGAAAGACTAGCGGGAGGGACGGTGAGCAGTTCTTC	CASRKTSGRDGEQFF
TRBV20-1	-	TRBJ1-2	few	TGCAGTGCTAGAGATTCCACAGCTTTCAACTATGGCTACACCTTC	CSARDSTAFNYGYTF
TRBV9	TRBD2	TRBJ2-2	many	TGTGCCAGCAGCGAGGGACTAGCGGGCCCCCAAAGGGACACCGGGGAGCTGTTTTTT	CASSEGLAGPQRDTGELFF
TRBV3-1	-	TRBJ2-2	many	TGTGCCAGCAGCCCCCTCGTGATGAACACCGGGGAGCTGTTTTTT	CASSPLVMNTGELFF
TRBV20-1	-	TRBJ1-3	many	TGCAGTGTGGGGAGCAGGGGTGGAAACACCATATATTTT	CSVGSRGGNTIYF
TRBV28	-	TRBJ2-6	-	TGTGCCAGCAGTCGAGTTTTAAGCTCTGGGGCCAACGTCCTGACTTTC	CASSRVLSSGANVLTF
TRBV28	-	TRBJ2-7	many	TGTGCCAGCAGTCGACCTAACGAGCAGTACTTC	CASSRPNEQYF
TRBV23-1	-	TRBJ2-2	few	-	CASSQSPTSGRAEGSCFF
TRBV9	-	TRBJ2-1	many	TGTGCCAGCAGCGTAGCAGGGTGGGGGTCAGGTTCCTACAATGAGCAGTTCTTC	CASSVAGWGSGSYNEQFF
TRBV20-1	-	TRBJ1-2	-	TGCAGTGCTAGAGTCAGGGGCGGCTACACCTTC	CSARVRGGYTF
TRBV7-2	TRBD2	TRBJ2-5	many	TGTGCCAGCAGTCAGAGCGGGAGAGGAGAGACCCAGTACTTC	CASSQSGRGETQYF
TRBV15	-	TRBJ1-5	many	TGTGCCACCAGCAGAGATAACCCAGGAGGCAATCAGCCCCAGCATTTT	CATSRDNPGGNQPQHF
TRBV20-1	-	TRBJ2-1	many	TGCAGTGCTAGAGATGGGGCGGGCATCTACAATGAGCAGTTCTTC	CSARDGAGIYNEQFF
TRBV6-2/TRBV6-3	-	TRBJ2-7	many	TGTGCCAGCACGGACAGCTACGAGCAGTACTTC	CASTDSYEQYF
TRBV6-2/TRBV6-3	TRBD1	TRBJ2-7	-	TGTGCCAGCAGTGGACCGGGACAGCCACCCTACGAGCAGTACTTC	CASSGPGQPPYEQYF
TRBV29-1	TRBD2	TRBJ2-3	-	TGCAGCGTTGCGGGGGAGGGTTTCACAGATACGCAGTATTTT	CSVAGEGFTDTQYF
TRBV20-1	TRBD2	TRBJ2-3	-	TGCTGTGCCCAAGGGCGGGAGAGGTTTGTTACGCAGTATTTT	CCAQGRERFVTQYF